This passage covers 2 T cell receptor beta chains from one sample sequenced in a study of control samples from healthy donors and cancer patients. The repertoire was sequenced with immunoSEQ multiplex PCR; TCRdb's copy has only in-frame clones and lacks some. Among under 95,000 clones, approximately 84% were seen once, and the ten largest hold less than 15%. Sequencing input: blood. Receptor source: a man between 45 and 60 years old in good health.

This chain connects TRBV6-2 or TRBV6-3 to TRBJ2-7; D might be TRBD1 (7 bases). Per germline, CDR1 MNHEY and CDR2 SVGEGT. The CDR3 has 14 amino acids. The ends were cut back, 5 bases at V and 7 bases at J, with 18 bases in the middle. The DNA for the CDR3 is TGTGCCAGCAGTGACGACCAGGGGGGACGAGAGCAGTACTTC. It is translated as CASSDDQGGREQYF.

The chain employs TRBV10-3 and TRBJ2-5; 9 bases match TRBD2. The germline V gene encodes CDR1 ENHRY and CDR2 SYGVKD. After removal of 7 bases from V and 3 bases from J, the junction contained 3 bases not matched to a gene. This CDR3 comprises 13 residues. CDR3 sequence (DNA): TGTGCCATCATGGCTAGCGGGGAAGAGACCCAGTACTTC. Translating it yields CAIMASGEETQYF.